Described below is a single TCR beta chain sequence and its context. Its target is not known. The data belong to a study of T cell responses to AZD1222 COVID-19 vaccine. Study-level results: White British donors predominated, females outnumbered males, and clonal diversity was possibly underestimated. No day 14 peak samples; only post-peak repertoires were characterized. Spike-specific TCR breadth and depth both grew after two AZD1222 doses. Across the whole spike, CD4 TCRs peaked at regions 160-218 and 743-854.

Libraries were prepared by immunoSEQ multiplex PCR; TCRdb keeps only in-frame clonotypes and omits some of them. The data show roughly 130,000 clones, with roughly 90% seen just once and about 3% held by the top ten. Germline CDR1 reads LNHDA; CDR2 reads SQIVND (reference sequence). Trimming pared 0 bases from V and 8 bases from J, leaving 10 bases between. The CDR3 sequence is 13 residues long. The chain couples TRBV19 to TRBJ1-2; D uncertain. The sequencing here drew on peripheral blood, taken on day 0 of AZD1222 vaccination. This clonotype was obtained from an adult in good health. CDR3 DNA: TGTGCCAGTAGTATAGATCGCACCCGCGGCTACACCTTC. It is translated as CASSIDRTRGYTF.